Listed below are T cell receptor beta chains from one sample, sequenced in a study of cytomegalovirus exposure and HLA in healthy donors. Sequenced by immunoSEQ multiplex PCR; TCRdb stores in-frame clones only, minus some. The table lists 100,000 to 150,000 clones, roughly 76% of them singletons, with roughly 13% in the top ten. The source material was PBMCs. These receptors originate from a woman aged 55-69 years in good health and CMV-seropositive. CDR3s include the opening cysteine and the closing phenylalanine or tryptophan. Fields, in order: J gene, V gene, D gene, clone size, CDR3 DNA, CDR3 protein. A D gene is named only where the DNA matches it firmly. Expanded clones get a size class; other rows say once, few or many, or leave the size out.

j_gene: TRBJ1-2
v_gene: TRBV6-5
d_gene: -
abundance: -
CDR3nt: TGTGCCAGCAGTTACTCCCCCAGGGGATATGGGGGCTACACCTTC
CDR3aa: CASSYSPRGYGGYTF

j_gene: TRBJ2-3
v_gene: TRBV7-3
d_gene: -
abundance: -
CDR3nt: TGTGCCAGCAGCTTTGGAGGGCCCCGCACAGATACGCAGTATTTT
CDR3aa: CASSFGGPRTDTQYF

j_gene: TRBJ1-2
v_gene: TRBV5-5
d_gene: TRBD1
abundance: -
CDR3nt: TGTGCCAGCAGCTTACGGGACAGGCTGGGATATAACTATGGCTACACCTTC
CDR3aa: CASSLRDRLGYNYGYTF

j_gene: TRBJ2-2
v_gene: TRBV21-1
d_gene: -
abundance: -
CDR3nt: TGTGCCAGCAGCAAAGGGTTGATGTTAGACAGGGGGCGCGGGGGGACCGGGGAGCTGTTTTTT
CDR3aa: CASSKGLMLDRGRGGTGELFF

j_gene: TRBJ2-1
v_gene: TRBV4-2
d_gene: -
abundance: -
CDR3nt: TGTGCCAGCAGCCAAGAACCGGTGAGCTCCTACAATGAGCAGTTCTTC
CDR3aa: CASSQEPVSSYNEQFF

j_gene: TRBJ1-2
v_gene: TRBV30
d_gene: -
abundance: once
CDR3nt: TGTGCCTGGAAAGACGACAAGAACTATGGCTACACCTTC
CDR3aa: CAWKDDKNYGYTF

j_gene: TRBJ1-2
v_gene: TRBV5-4
d_gene: TRBD1
abundance: -
CDR3nt: TGTGCCAGCAGCTTGGAGACAGGGGAGGGCTACACCTTC
CDR3aa: CASSLETGEGYTF

j_gene: TRBJ2-2
v_gene: TRBV18
d_gene: -
abundance: -
CDR3nt: TGTGCCAGCTCACCTTTCCGGGGGGCCACCGGGGAGCTGTTTTTT
CDR3aa: CASSPFRGATGELFF

j_gene: TRBJ1-2
v_gene: TRBV6-6
d_gene: -
abundance: -
CDR3nt: TGTGCCAGCAGTCAGGGGCCGGGCTATGGCTACACCTTC
CDR3aa: CASSQGPGYGYTF

j_gene: TRBJ1-2
v_gene: TRBV19
d_gene: TRBD1
abundance: -
CDR3nt: TGTGCCAGTAGTATAGGCCCAGGGGGCGCCTATGGCTACACCTTC
CDR3aa: CASSIGPGGAYGYTF

j_gene: TRBJ1-2
v_gene: TRBV27
d_gene: -
abundance: -
CDR3nt: TGTGCCAGCAGTTTGGAAGGGGACTTGGCAGGTGGCTATGGCTACACCTTC
CDR3aa: CASSLEGDLAGGYGYTF

j_gene: TRBJ1-2
v_gene: TRBV7-2
d_gene: -
abundance: -
CDR3nt: TGTGCCAGCAGCTTAGCCACGGGACAAACCGATTCTAACTATGGCTACACCTTC
CDR3aa: CASSLATGQTDSNYGYTF

j_gene: TRBJ2-2
v_gene: TRBV7-2
d_gene: -
abundance: -
CDR3nt: TGTGCCAGCAGCCCAGCATACCATGGACTGAACACCGGGGAGCTGTTTTTT
CDR3aa: CASSPAYHGLNTGELFF

j_gene: TRBJ1-2
v_gene: TRBV27
d_gene: TRBD1
abundance: few
CDR3nt: TGTGCCAGCAGTTCCGCCGGGACAGGTAGCTATGGCTACACCTTC
CDR3aa: CASSSAGTGSYGYTF

j_gene: TRBJ2-7
v_gene: TRBV5-6
d_gene: TRBD1
abundance: -
CDR3nt: TGTGCCAGCAGTCTTAGACCGGGACAGGTTGTATACGAGCAGTACTTC
CDR3aa: CASSLRPGQVVYEQYF

j_gene: TRBJ1-2
v_gene: TRBV19
d_gene: -
abundance: -
CDR3nt: TGTGCCAGTAGTTGGCAGGGTATGAACTATGGCTACACCTTC
CDR3aa: CASSWQGMNYGYTF

j_gene: TRBJ2-1
v_gene: TRBV7-8
d_gene: -
abundance: few
CDR3nt: TGTGCCAGCAGCCCCACGAGGCCTAGCTCGGTTTTCAATGAGCAGTTCTTC
CDR3aa: CASSPTRPSSVFNEQFF

j_gene: TRBJ2-5
v_gene: TRBV1
d_gene: -
abundance: -
CDR3nt: TGCACCAGCAGCCAAGCCCGCCACTGGGACAGGGGAAGTAGCGGGAGGCAAGAGACCCAGTACTTC
CDR3aa: CTSSQARHWDRGSSGRQETQYF

j_gene: TRBJ2-7
v_gene: TRBV11-1
d_gene: TRBD1
abundance: -
CDR3nt: TGTGCCAGCAGCTCTCCCCCGGGACAGGGGTCCTACGAGCAGTACTTC
CDR3aa: CASSSPPGQGSYEQYF

j_gene: TRBJ1-5
v_gene: TRBV7-9
d_gene: TRBD1
abundance: few
CDR3nt: TGTGCCAGCAGCTTGACAGGGGGCAATCAGCCCCAGCATTTT
CDR3aa: CASSLTGGNQPQHF

j_gene: TRBJ2-3
v_gene: TRBV6-4
d_gene: TRBD2
abundance: -
CDR3nt: TGTGCCAGCAGGGAGCGGGGGGCGGGAGATACGCAGTATTTT
CDR3aa: CASRERGAGDTQYF

j_gene: TRBJ2-5
v_gene: TRBV30
d_gene: TRBD2
abundance: -
CDR3nt: TGCGGGACTAGCGGAGGGGGCCCCCAAGAGACCCAGTACTTC
CDR3aa: CGTSGGGPQETQYF

j_gene: TRBJ2-1
v_gene: TRBV11-2
d_gene: -
abundance: -
CDR3nt: TGTGCCAGCAGCTTAGGAGGCGGGAAGTTCTACAATGAGCAGTTCTTC
CDR3aa: CASSLGGGKFYNEQFF

j_gene: TRBJ1-2
v_gene: TRBV7-2
d_gene: -
abundance: -
CDR3nt: TGTGCCAGCAGCCGTAAAGTCGTCCGGGACTTAGTCTCTAACTATGGCTACACCTTC
CDR3aa: CASSRKVVRDLVSNYGYTF

j_gene: TRBJ1-3
v_gene: TRBV7-8
d_gene: TRBD1
abundance: -
CDR3nt: TGTGCCAGCAGCTGGGGGACAGGGTCTGGAAACACCATATATTTT
CDR3aa: CASSWGTGSGNTIYF

j_gene: TRBJ2-7
v_gene: TRBV7-9
d_gene: -
abundance: few
CDR3nt: TGTGCCAGCAGCCCCCCGGGGAACGGCGAGCAGTACTTC
CDR3aa: CASSPPGNGEQYF

j_gene: TRBJ2-3
v_gene: TRBV4-3
d_gene: -
abundance: -
CDR3nt: TGCGCCAGCAGCCAAGATCTTTTTATCGGGGGTACGCAGTATTTT
CDR3aa: CASSQDLFIGGTQYF

j_gene: TRBJ1-1
v_gene: TRBV5-8
d_gene: TRBD1
abundance: few
CDR3nt: TGTGCCAGCAGCTTGGTTGGGACAGCAAACACTGAAGCTTTCTTT
CDR3aa: CASSLVGTANTEAFF

j_gene: TRBJ1-1
v_gene: TRBV5-5
d_gene: -
abundance: -
CDR3nt: TGTGCCAGCAAACGCAGAAACACTGAAGCTTTCTTT
CDR3aa: CASKRRNTEAFF

j_gene: TRBJ2-5
v_gene: TRBV6-5
d_gene: -
abundance: few
CDR3nt: TGTGCCAGCGGCCAGGACCAAGAGACCCAGTACTTC
CDR3aa: CASGQDQETQYF

j_gene: TRBJ2-6
v_gene: TRBV15
d_gene: TRBD1
abundance: -
CDR3nt: TGTGCCACCAGCCGACAGGGGGAAGCTGGGGCCAACGTCCTGACTTTC
CDR3aa: CATSRQGEAGANVLTF

j_gene: TRBJ1-1
v_gene: TRBV10-3
d_gene: -
abundance: -
CDR3nt: TGTGCCATCAGTGAGTGGGCAGGGGCGAACACTGAAGCTTTCTTT
CDR3aa: CAISEWAGANTEAFF

j_gene: TRBJ2-7
v_gene: TRBV19
d_gene: TRBD2
abundance: -
CDR3nt: TGTGCCAGTAGTATCGCTAGCGGTAAAACCTACGAGCAGTACTTC
CDR3aa: CASSIASGKTYEQYF

j_gene: TRBJ2-4
v_gene: TRBV7-3
d_gene: -
abundance: -
CDR3nt: TGTGCCAGCAGTGAAACGGGTGTTCCCAAAAACATTCAGTACTTC
CDR3aa: CASSETGVPKNIQYF

j_gene: TRBJ1-2
v_gene: TRBV6-1
d_gene: -
abundance: -
CDR3nt: TGTGCCAGCAGCCCCCAGGGGCCAGGAGATGGCTACACCTTC
CDR3aa: CASSPQGPGDGYTF

j_gene: TRBJ2-1
v_gene: TRBV7-8
d_gene: -
abundance: -
CDR3nt: TGTGCCAGCAGCTCCGGACAGAGCTCCTACAATGAGCAGTTCTTC
CDR3aa: CASSSGQSSYNEQFF

j_gene: TRBJ2-5
v_gene: TRBV30
d_gene: TRBD2
abundance: -
CDR3nt: TGTGCCTGGAGCCCGGGACTAGCGGGGGGGCAAGAGACCCAGTACTTC
CDR3aa: CAWSPGLAGGQETQYF

j_gene: TRBJ2-7
v_gene: TRBV5-6
d_gene: TRBD1
abundance: -
CDR3nt: TGTGCCAGCAGCCTCTATCTGACAGGGTCGGACGAGCAGTACTTC
CDR3aa: CASSLYLTGSDEQYF

j_gene: TRBJ2-1
v_gene: TRBV5-1
d_gene: TRBD2
abundance: -
CDR3nt: TGCGCCAGCAGCCTAGGCGGGACTAGCGGTTACAATGAGCAGTTCTTC
CDR3aa: CASSLGGTSGYNEQFF

j_gene: TRBJ2-3
v_gene: TRBV7-3
d_gene: TRBD2
abundance: -
CDR3nt: TGTGCCAGCAGCTACCAAGCGGGAAACACAGATACGCAGTATTTT
CDR3aa: CASSYQAGNTDTQYF

j_gene: TRBJ2-7
v_gene: TRBV19
d_gene: TRBD2
abundance: -
CDR3nt: TGTGCCAGCGGGGGGTCTACCTACGAGCAGTACTTC
CDR3aa: CASGGSTYEQYF

j_gene: TRBJ2-7
v_gene: TRBV5-1
d_gene: -
abundance: -
CDR3nt: TGCGCCAGCAGCAAGGAGGCCAGATCCTACGAGCAGTACTTC
CDR3aa: CASSKEARSYEQYF

j_gene: TRBJ1-4
v_gene: TRBV19
d_gene: -
abundance: -
CDR3nt: TGTGCCAGTAGTAACGGACAGACAACTAATGAAAAACTGTTTTTT
CDR3aa: CASSNGQTTNEKLFF

j_gene: TRBJ1-4
v_gene: TRBV5-1
d_gene: TRBD1
abundance: -
CDR3nt: TGCGCCAGCAGCCCCGACAGGGGGCTGAGTGAAAAACTGTTTTTT
CDR3aa: CASSPDRGLSEKLFF

j_gene: TRBJ2-7
v_gene: TRBV4-3
d_gene: -
abundance: -
CDR3nt: TGCGCCAGCAGCCAAGTAGCCGGCGCCAGCTACGAGCAGTACTTC
CDR3aa: CASSQVAGASYEQYF

j_gene: TRBJ2-7
v_gene: TRBV5-6
d_gene: -
abundance: -
CDR3nt: TGTGCCAGCAGCTTGTGGAACAGGGTCTACGAGCAGTACTTC
CDR3aa: CASSLWNRVYEQYF

j_gene: TRBJ1-4
v_gene: TRBV4-1
d_gene: TRBD1
abundance: -
CDR3nt: TGCGCCAGCAGCCCCCTAGGGACAGAGGCCGAGGGAAAACTGTTTTTT
CDR3aa: CASSPLGTEAEGKLFF

j_gene: TRBJ2-1
v_gene: TRBV9
d_gene: TRBD2
abundance: -
CDR3nt: TGTGCCAGCAGTATGGGGGGGAGCTCCTACAATGAGCAGTTCTTC
CDR3aa: CASSMGGSSYNEQFF

j_gene: TRBJ1-1
v_gene: TRBV7-9
d_gene: -
abundance: -
CDR3nt: TGTGCCAGCAGCTTAGGGCAGGGCTTGAACACTGAAGCTTTCTTT
CDR3aa: CASSLGQGLNTEAFF

j_gene: TRBJ1-1
v_gene: TRBV28
d_gene: -
abundance: -
CDR3nt: TGTGCCAGCAGCGGCGGGCCCCGGAACACTGAAGCTTTCTTT
CDR3aa: CASSGGPRNTEAFF

j_gene: TRBJ2-3
v_gene: TRBV10-3
d_gene: TRBD1
abundance: -
CDR3nt: TGTGCCATCAGTGAACAGGGGGGTGCGGCAGATACGCAGTATTTT
CDR3aa: CAISEQGGAADTQYF

j_gene: TRBJ2-7
v_gene: TRBV12-5
d_gene: -
abundance: -
CDR3nt: TGTGCTAGTGGTTTGGCTCGGACCCCCGGGGGCGAGCAGTACTTC
CDR3aa: CASGLARTPGGEQYF

j_gene: TRBJ1-3
v_gene: TRBV7-2
d_gene: -
abundance: -
CDR3nt: TGTGCCAGCACCGTAGGGGGAGGAAACACCATATATTTT
CDR3aa: CASTVGGGNTIYF

j_gene: TRBJ1-1
v_gene: TRBV6-1
d_gene: TRBD1
abundance: -
CDR3nt: TGTGCCAGCAGTGCTTTACAGGGGCCGATTTCAAACACTGAAGCTTTCTTT
CDR3aa: CASSALQGPISNTEAFF

j_gene: TRBJ1-2
v_gene: TRBV27
d_gene: TRBD1
abundance: once
CDR3nt: TGTGCCAGCAGTTTAAGAGGGGGCGGGTTGGAAGGCTACACCTTC
CDR3aa: CASSLRGGGLEGYTF